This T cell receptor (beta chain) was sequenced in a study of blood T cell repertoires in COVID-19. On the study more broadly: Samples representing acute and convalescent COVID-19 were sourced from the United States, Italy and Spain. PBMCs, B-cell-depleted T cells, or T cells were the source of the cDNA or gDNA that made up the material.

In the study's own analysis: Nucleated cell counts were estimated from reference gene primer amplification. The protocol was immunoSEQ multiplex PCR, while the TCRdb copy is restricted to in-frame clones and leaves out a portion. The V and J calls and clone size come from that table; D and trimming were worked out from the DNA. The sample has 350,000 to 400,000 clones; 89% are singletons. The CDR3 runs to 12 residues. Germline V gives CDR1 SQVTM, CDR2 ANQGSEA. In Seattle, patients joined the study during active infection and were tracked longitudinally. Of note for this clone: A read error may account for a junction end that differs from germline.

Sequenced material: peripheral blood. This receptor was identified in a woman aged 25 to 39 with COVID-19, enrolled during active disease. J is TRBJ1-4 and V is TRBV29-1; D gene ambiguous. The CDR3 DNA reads TGCAGCGTTGAAGAGTCTAAAGAAAAACTGTTTTTT. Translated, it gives CSVEESKEKLFF.